This T cell receptor (beta chain) was sequenced during a study of shared clonotypes between healthy human individuals. This clone appeared once. Antigen: not known. Germline CDR1 and CDR2: SGHAT and FQNNGV. Between the trimmed V and J ends, which lost 1 base and 2 bases, there was a span of 14 bases. The CDR3 contains 16 residues. When replicate PCRs were run on sorted subsets, they used around 0.2 ug DNA, about 30,000 T cell genomes. Clones were read by immunoSEQ multiplex PCR, and TCRdb kept only the in-frame ones, dropping some. The sample has millions of clones; approximately 92% are singletons. Findings of the study overall: Rarefaction showed that sequencing of sorted subsets was incomplete (despite large depth). Naive subsets tended to show greater estimated richness than memory subsets. The sole specimen, blood, was sampled, and tissue repertoires likely differ.

Sequencing was carried out using naive CD4+ T cells sorted from blood. The subset is: CD45RA+ positively selected. The chain combines TRBV11-2 with TRBJ1-2; possibly TRBD1 for D (6 bases). The TCR sequence derives from a man between 18 and 29 years old in good health. The CDR3 sequence: CASSLVGTRVNYGYTF. CDR3 DNA: TGTGCCAGCAGCTTAGTTGGGACACGAGTCAACTATGGCTACACCTTC.